This record looks at one TCR beta chain sequence and its context. Its antigen is not identified. This record belongs to a study of T cell repertoires in cytomegalovirus infection. Across the whole study: Recently identified HLA-C-restricted CMV epitopes were among the peptides used.

One entry per CDR3 protein, called by TCRdb with MiXCR from the reads. The sample lists roughly 700,000 distinct CDR3 sequences; around a third were seen once. This CDR3 is built from 16 residues. Per the germline V gene, CDR1 is KGHDR and CDR2 is SFDVKD. Trimming stripped 2 bases from V and 0 bases from J, with 11 bases between. Study-wide results and caveats: Carriage of CMV together with the relevant HLA was identifiable through cumulative public TCR beta family frequency.

The material sequenced was cultured PBMCs, taken from culture after CMV antigen stimulation. The chain has TRBV24-1 and TRBJ2-3; a weak D match, TRBD1 (7 bases). This TCR was recovered from a human donor in good health (CMV status not recorded). Some clones in this sample may be carry-over from other donors' samples. The CDR3 nucleotides read TGTGCCACCAGTGATTACAGGGGAGGAAGCACAGATACGCAGTATTTT. Its protein product is CATSDYRGGSTDTQYF.